This T cell receptor (beta chain) was found in a study of cytomegalovirus exposure and HLA in healthy donors. As to this clone: The antigen remains undetermined.

Points from the study as a whole: It was confirmed in vitro that a few of the CMV-associated chains were specific for CMV antigens. Reports credit the classifier with highly specific, highly sensitive diagnosis of cytomegalovirus status. A subsequent analysis found that TCR clusters from the first cohort also tended to co-occur in the 90 to 150 validation repertoires, with 90% to 95% of cluster scores above 0.

The CDR3 consists of 14 residues. V was clipped by 5 bases and J by 3 bases; unmatched bases: 4. Germline loops: CDR1 WSHSY, CDR2 SAAADI. TCRdb's table, derived via immunoSEQ multiplex PCR, lists solely in-frame clones and lacks some. The top ten clones hold 5.3% of a sample with approximately 59,000 clones, 92% of them seen once. Material for sequencing was PBMCs. The chain recombines TRBV10-2 with TRBJ2-5; 9 bases are a match to TRBD1. This clonotype was sampled from a man younger than 35 in good health and CMV-seropositive. The CDR3 is CASSRGQGKETQYF. The DNA of the CDR3 is TGCGCCAGCAGTAGAGGACAGGGGAAAGAGACCCAGTACTTC.